The following is a T cell receptor (beta chain) sequence with its context. Its target is unknown. Assay: immunoSEQ multiplex PCR; the TCRdb copy retains only in-frame clones and omits some. Here the sample spans approximately 32,000 clones, roughly nine tenths being singletons. The data originate from a study of OX40 agonist ivuxolimab in advanced cancers. The study, taken as a whole, reports: Some nonresponders likewise displayed low normalized T-cell clonal expansion.

The CDR3 has 14 amino acids. The ends were cut back, 6 bases at V and 3 bases at J, with 14 bases in the middle. Germline V lookup: CDR1 SGHTA, CDR2 FQGNSA. Sequencing was performed on CD4+ or CD8+ T cells sorted from blood, taken in a trial of the OX40 agonist ivuxolimab. The receptor was isolated from an adult with an advanced solid tumor such as melanoma, head and neck, liver or kidney cancer. The chain has TRBV7-2 and TRBJ1-1; no definite D call. CDR3 amino acids: CASRPALGDTEAFF. The CDR3 nucleotides read TGTGCCAGCAGGCCGGCACTGGGAGACACTGAAGCTTTCTTT.